The next 13 T cell receptor beta chains were all read from a single sample in a study of beta chain features in type 1 diabetes. Expressed TCRB transcripts were sequenced because the entire RNA isolate underwent reverse transcription. TCRdb keeps only in-frame clones here, not all; method: immunoSEQ multiplex PCR. The sample has roughly 250,000 clones; more than 65% are singletons. Sequences were obtained from naive CD4+ T cells from blood. These receptors originate from a man in his thirties or forties in good health.

The chain has TRBV28 and TRBJ2-7, with D possibly TRBD1 on 6 matching bases. This CDR3 comprises 12 residues. Deletions cut 6 bases from V and 7 bases from J, with 13 bases between. Germline CDR1 and CDR2: MDHEN and SYDVKM. The CDR3 nucleotides read TGTGCCAGCAGACTACAGGGCCGGGAGCAGTACTTC. Encoded protein: CASRLQGREQYF.

This clone has just one count. This chain uses TRBV5-1 with TRBJ1-6; 8 bases map to TRBD1. Germline values: CDR1 SGHRS, CDR2 YFSETQ. The junction had 6 bases not matched to a gene; V was cut back by 1 base and J by 0 bases. The CDR3 contains 18 residues. Here the CDR3 reads CASSLSRQGSSYNSPLHF. The DNA of the CDR3 is TGCGCCAGCAGCTTGTCCAGACAGGGGAGCTCCTATAATTCACCCCTCCACTTT.

In regard to this clone: The sample has other DNA sequences that encode this CDR3 too. This chain uses TRBV30 with TRBJ2-3; D is tentatively TRBD1 or TRBD2 (6 bases each). CDR3 length: 13 amino acids. V lost 0 bases, J lost 4 bases, and 8 bases lay in between. Per the germline V gene, CDR1 is GTSNPN and CDR2 is SVGIG (reference sequence). The CDR3 reads CAWSVGGADTQYF. As DNA, the CDR3 is TGTGCCTGGAGTGTGGGGGGCGCAGATACGCAGTATTTT.

The rearrangement links TRBV7-9 to TRBJ2-1; D uncertain. The germline CDR1 and CDR2 sequences are SEHNR and FQNEAQ (reference sequence). V was clipped by 5 bases and J by 4 bases, with 12 bases between them. The CDR3 loop spans 14 amino acids. CDR3 sequence reads: CASSPHQKYNEQFF. The CDR3 coding sequence is TGTGCCAGCAGCCCCCATCAGAAATACAATGAGCAGTTCTTC.

V is TRBV7-9 and J is TRBJ1-3; D unclear. The CDR3 runs to 14 residues. Germline V gene lookup returns CDR1 SEHNR and CDR2 FQNEAQ (reference sequence). Trimming removed 2 bases from V and 0 bases from J, with 5 bases in between. The CDR3 protein is CASSLSISGNTIYF. Written as DNA, the CDR3 is TGTGCCAGCAGCTTATCCATCTCTGGAAACACCATATATTTT.

This sequence joins TRBV2 and TRBJ2-2; D is uncertain. Trimming left V 2 bases short and J 9 bases short, with 19 bases between. The CDR3 covers 16 residues. In germline, CDR1 is SNHLY, CDR2 FYNNEI. In DNA, the CDR3 is TGTGCCAGCAGTGAATGGGCAGGACCTTTGTTATGGGAGCTGTTTTTT. Its protein product is CASSEWAGPLLWELFF.

The rearrangement uses TRBV9 and TRBJ2-7; 10 bases align to TRBD2. The ends lost 0 bases at V and 0 bases at J; junction bases unmatched: 9. CDR3 length equals 18 residues. Germline values: CDR1 SGDLS, CDR2 YYNGEE. CDR3 loop: CASSVATSGAVGSYEQYF. CDR3 nucleotides: TGTGCCAGCAGCGTAGCCACTAGCGGGGCGGTGGGCTCCTACGAGCAGTACTTC.

The chain carries TRBV7-2 and TRBJ2-3, with D perhaps assigned TRBD1 or TRBD2 (7 bases each). The CDR3 loop spans 14 amino acids. Germline CDR1 and CDR2: SGHTA and FQGNSA. With 5 bases removed from V and 5 bases from J, the gap between germline ends came to 14 bases. The CDR3 spells CASSPRGGRDTQYF. The CDR3 region has the DNA TGTGCCAGCAGCCCCAGGGGGGGGAGAGATACGCAGTATTTT. Complete variable domain (other parts from reference TRBV7-2 and TRBJ2-3): GAGVSQSPSNKVTEKGKDVELRCDPISGHTALYWYRQSLGQGLEFLIYFQGNSAPDKSGLPSDRFSAERTGGSVSTLTIQRTQQEDSAVYLCASSPRGGRDTQYFGPGTRLTVL.

The chain employs TRBV29-1 and TRBJ1-3, with D hard to call. V was pared by 5 bases and J by 2 bases, with 1 base between. CDR1 SQVTM and CDR2 ANQGSEA come from the germline V gene. The CDR3 spans 10 residues. Here the CDR3 DNA reads TGCAGCGTTCCTGGAAACACCATATATTTT. Encoded protein: CSVPGNTIYF. The complete variable domain, with remaining parts taken from reference TRBV29-1 and TRBJ1-3, reads SAVISQKPSRDICQRGTSLTIQCQVDSQVTMMFWYRQQPGQSLTLIATANQGSEATYESGFVIDKFPISRPNLTFSTLTVSNMSPEDSSIYLCSVPGNTIYFGEGSWLTVV.

The V call is TRBV2, the J call TRBJ1-2; TRBD1 is a possible D gene (6 bases). Germline V lookup: CDR1 SNHLY, CDR2 FYNNEI. V was shortened by 4 bases and J by 4 bases, with 10 bases between the two germline ends. This CDR3 region has 13 residues. CDR3: CASSAGEVYGYTF. DNA of the CDR3: TGTGCCAGCAGTGCAGGGGAGGTCTATGGCTACACCTTC.

This clone appeared a few times. This chain connects TRBV30 to TRBJ2-7; 10 nucleotides align to TRBD1. With 3 bases clipped from V and 7 bases from J, the junction kept 15 bases outside the gene matches. The CDR3 is 16 residues long. Germline CDR1 reads GTSNPN; CDR2 reads SVGIG (reference sequence). For the CDR3, the DNA is TGTGCCTGGAGCCCCACCGGGACAGGGGAATGGAGAGAGCAGTACTTC. Protein sequence: CAWSPTGTGEWREQYF.

This clone was seen only a few times. The J gene is TRBJ2-7, the V gene TRBV30; the D gene could be TRBD1 or TRBD2 (5 bases each). Germline V gene data show CDR1 as GTSNPN and CDR2 as SVGIG (reference sequence). Trimming removed 3 bases from V and 0 bases from J, with 15 bases in between. The CDR3 length is 15 residues. The CDR3 here is CAWSSGPMSSYEQYF. Here the CDR3 DNA reads TGTGCCTGGAGCTCGGGACCGATGAGCTCCTACGAGCAGTACTTC.

The chain is built from TRBV30 and TRBJ1-2; the match to TRBD1 covers 8 bases. CDR1 is GTSNPN, CDR2 SVGIG, per germline (reference sequence). V gave up 3 bases and J gave up 3 bases; unmatched junction bases: 9. The CDR3 contains 15 residues. This CDR3 is CAWSHPGQADYGYTF. In DNA, the CDR3 is TGTGCCTGGAGCCACCCGGGACAGGCAGACTATGGCTACACCTTC. Full variable domain (remainder filled in from reference TRBV30 and TRBJ1-2): SQTIHQWPATLVQPVGSPLSLECTVEGTSNPNLYWYRQAAGRGLQLLFYSVGIGQISSEVPQNLSASRPQDRQFILSSKKLLLSDSGFYLCAWSHPGQADYGYTFGSGTRLTVV.